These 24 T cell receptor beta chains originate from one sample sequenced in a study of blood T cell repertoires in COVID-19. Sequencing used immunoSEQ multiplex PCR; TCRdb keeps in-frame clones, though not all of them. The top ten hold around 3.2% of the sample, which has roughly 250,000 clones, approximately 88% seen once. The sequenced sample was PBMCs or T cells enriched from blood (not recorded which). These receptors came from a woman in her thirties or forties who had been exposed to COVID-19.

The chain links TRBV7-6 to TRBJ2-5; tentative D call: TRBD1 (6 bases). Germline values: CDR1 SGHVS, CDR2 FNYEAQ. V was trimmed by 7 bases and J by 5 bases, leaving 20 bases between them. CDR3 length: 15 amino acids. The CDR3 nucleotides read TGTGCCAGCACCACTTCCCAGGGGCTGGGGGAGACCCAGTACTTC. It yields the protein CASTTSQGLGETQYF.

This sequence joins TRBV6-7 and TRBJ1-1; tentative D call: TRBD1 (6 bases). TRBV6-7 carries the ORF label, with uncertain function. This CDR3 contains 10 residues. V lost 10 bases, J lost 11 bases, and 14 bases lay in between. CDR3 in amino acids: CAILTGCAFF. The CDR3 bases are TGTGCCATCCTCACAGGGTGTGCTTTCTTT.

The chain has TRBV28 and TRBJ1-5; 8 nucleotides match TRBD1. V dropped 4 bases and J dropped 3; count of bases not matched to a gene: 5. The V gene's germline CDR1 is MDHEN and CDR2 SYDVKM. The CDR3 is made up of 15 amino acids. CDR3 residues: CASSYRDRSNQPQHF. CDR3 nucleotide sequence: TGTGCCAGCAGTTATCGGGACAGGTCCAATCAGCCCCAGCATTTT.

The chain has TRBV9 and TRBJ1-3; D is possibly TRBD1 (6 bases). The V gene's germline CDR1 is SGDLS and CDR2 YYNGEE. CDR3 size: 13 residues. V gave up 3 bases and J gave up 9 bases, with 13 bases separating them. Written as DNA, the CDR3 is TGTGCCAGCAGCGCGTTAACAGGGAGCACCATATATTTT. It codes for CASSALTGSTIYF.

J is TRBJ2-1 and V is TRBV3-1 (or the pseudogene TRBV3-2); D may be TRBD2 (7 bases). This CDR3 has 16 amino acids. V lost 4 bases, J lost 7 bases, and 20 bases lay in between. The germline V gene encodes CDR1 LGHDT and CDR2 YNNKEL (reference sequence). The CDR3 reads CASSPLRGGTGNEQFF. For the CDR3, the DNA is TGTGCCAGCAGCCCATTGAGGGGGGGTACGGGAAATGAGCAGTTCTTC.

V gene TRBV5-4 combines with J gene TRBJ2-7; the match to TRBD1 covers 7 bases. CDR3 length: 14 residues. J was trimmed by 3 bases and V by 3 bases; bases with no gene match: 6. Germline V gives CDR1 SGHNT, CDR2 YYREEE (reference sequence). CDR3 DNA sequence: TGTGCCAGCAGCTACGACCGGGACAGCTACGAGCAGTACTTC. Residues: CASSYDRDSYEQYF.

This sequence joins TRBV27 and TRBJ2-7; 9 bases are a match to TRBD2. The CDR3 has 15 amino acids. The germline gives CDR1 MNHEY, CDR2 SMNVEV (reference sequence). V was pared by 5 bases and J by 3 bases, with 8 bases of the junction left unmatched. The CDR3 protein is CASSPSRAGGYEQYV. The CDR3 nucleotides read TGTGCCAGCAGTCCCTCTCGAGCGGGAGGCTACGAGCAGTACGTC.

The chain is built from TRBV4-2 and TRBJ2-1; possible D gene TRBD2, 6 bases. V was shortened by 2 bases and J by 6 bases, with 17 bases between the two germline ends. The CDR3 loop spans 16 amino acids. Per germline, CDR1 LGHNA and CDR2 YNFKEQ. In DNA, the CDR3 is TGTGCCAGCAGCCAATCGGGACTCGGAGCTGTCAATGAGCAGTTCTTC. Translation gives CASSQSGLGAVNEQFF.

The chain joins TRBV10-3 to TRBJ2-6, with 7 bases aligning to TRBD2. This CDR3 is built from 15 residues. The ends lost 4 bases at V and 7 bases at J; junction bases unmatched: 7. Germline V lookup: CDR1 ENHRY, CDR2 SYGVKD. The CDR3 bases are TGTGCCATCAGTGCGGGTGGGACTATAGCCAACGTCCTGACTTTC. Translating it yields CAISAGGTIANVLTF.

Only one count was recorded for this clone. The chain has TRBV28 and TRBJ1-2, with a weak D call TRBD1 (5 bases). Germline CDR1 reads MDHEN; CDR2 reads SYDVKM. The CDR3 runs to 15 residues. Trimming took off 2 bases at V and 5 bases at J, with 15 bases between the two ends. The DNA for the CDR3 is TGTGCCAGCAGTTTAATCCAGGGAATCCTTTATGGCTACACCTTC. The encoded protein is CASSLIQGILYGYTF.

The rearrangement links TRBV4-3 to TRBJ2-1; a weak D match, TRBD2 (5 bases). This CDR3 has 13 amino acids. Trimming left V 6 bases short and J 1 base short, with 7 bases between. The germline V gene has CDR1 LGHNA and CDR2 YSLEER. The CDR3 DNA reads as TGCGCCAGCAGTCGGGGTTCCTACAATGAGCAGTTCTTC. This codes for CASSRGSYNEQFF.

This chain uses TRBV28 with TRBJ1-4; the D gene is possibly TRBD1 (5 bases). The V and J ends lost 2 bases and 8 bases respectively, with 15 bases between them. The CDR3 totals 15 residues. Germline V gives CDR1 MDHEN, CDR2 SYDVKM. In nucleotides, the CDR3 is TGTGCCAGCAGTTTAACCCCCAGGGATTCGGAAAAACTGTTTTTT. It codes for CASSLTPRDSEKLFF. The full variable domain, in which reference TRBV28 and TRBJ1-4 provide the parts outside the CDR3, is DVKVTQSSRYLVKRTGEKVFLECVQDMDHENMFWYRQDPGLGLRLIYFSYDVKMKEKGDIPEGYSVSREKKERFSLILESASTNQTSMYLCASSLTPRDSEKLFFGSGTQLSVL.

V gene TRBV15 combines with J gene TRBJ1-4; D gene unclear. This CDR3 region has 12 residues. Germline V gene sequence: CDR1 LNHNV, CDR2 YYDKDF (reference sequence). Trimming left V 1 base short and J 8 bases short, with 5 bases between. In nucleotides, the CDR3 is TGTGCCACCAGCAGAGTAATGGAAAAACTGTTTTTT. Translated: CATSRVMEKLFF.

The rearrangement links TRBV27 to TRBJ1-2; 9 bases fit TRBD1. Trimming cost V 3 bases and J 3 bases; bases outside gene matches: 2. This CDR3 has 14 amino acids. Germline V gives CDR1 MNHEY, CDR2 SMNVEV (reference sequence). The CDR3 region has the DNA TGTGCCAGCAGTTTCGGACAGGGGTACTATGGCTACACCTTC. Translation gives CASSFGQGYYGYTF.

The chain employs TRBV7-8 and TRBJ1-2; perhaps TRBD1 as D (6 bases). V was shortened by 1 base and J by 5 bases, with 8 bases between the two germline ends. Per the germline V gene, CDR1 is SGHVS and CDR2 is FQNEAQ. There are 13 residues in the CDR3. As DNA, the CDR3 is TGTGCCAGCAGCTTAGGGACAGATTATGGCTACACCTTC. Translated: CASSLGTDYGYTF.

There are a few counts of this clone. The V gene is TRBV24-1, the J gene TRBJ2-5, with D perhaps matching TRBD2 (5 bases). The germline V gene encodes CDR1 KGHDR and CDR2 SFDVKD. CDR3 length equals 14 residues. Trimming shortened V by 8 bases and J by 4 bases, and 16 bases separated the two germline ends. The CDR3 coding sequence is TGTGCCACCATAACGGGAAAGGTGGGAGAGACCCAGTACTTC. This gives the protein CATITGKVGETQYF.

CDR3 in amino acids: CASSSITGGYSYTF. The CDR3 coding sequence is TGTGCCAGCTCATCAATCACAGGGGGTTATAGCTACACCTTC. This chain connects TRBV18 to TRBJ1-2; 8 bases line up with TRBD1. Looked up from germline, CDR1 is KGHSH and CDR2 is LQKENI. The CDR3 runs 14 residues. The junction had 11 bases not matched to a gene; V was cut back by 5 bases and J by 9 bases.

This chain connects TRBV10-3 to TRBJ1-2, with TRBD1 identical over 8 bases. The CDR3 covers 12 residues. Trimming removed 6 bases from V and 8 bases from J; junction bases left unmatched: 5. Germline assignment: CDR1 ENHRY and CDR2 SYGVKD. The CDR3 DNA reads TGTGCCATCAGGGTTGGACAGGGCGGCTACACCTTC. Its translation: CAIRVGQGGYTF.

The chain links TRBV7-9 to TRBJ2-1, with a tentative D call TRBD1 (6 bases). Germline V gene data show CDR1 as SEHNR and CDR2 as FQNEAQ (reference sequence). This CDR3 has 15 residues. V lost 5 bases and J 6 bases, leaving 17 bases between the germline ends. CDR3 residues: CASSTRTVSRNEQFF. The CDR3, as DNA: TGTGCCAGCAGCACCCGGACAGTATCACGCAATGAGCAGTTCTTC.

CDR3 loop: CAWSVLGQFYGYTF. The CDR3 bases are TGTGCCTGGAGTGTATTGGGCCAGTTCTATGGCTACACCTTC. The chain links TRBV30 to TRBJ1-2; D unresolved. V lost 0 bases, J lost 4 bases, and 12 bases lay in between. The CDR3 totals 14 residues. CDR1 is GTSNPN, CDR2 SVGIG, per germline (reference sequence).

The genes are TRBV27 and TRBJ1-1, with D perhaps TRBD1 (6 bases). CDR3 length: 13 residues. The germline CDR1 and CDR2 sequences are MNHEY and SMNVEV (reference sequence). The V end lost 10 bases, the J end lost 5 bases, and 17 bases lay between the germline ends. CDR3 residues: CATSTGLTTEAFF. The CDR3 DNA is TGTGCCACCTCTACAGGGTTGACTACTGAAGCTTTCTTT.

CDR3 sequence reads: CASSPKSSYNEQFF. For the CDR3, the DNA is TGCGCCAGCAGTCCGAAGAGCTCCTACAATGAGCAGTTCTTC. The chain recombines TRBV10-2 with TRBJ2-1, with D uncertain. The CDR3 loop spans 14 amino acids. V lost 5 bases and J 0 bases, leaving 8 bases between the germline ends. Germline V gives CDR1 WSHSY, CDR2 SAAADI.

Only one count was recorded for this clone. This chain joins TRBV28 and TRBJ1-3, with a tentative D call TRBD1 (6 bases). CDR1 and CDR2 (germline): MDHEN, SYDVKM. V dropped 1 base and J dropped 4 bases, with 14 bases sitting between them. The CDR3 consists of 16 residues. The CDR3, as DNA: TGTGCCAGCAGTTTATTCCAGGGGTCGGAAGGAAACACCATATATTTT. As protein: CASSLFQGSEGNTIYF.

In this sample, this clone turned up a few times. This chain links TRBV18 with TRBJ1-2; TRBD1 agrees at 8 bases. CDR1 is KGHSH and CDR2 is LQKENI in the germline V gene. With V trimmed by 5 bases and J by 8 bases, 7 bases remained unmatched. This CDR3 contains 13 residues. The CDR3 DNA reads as TGTGCCAGCTCAGACGGACAGGGCCGGGGCTACACCTTC. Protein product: CASSDGQGRGYTF.